This entry lists 27 T cell receptor beta chains sequenced from one sample in a study of T cell clusters in autoimmune cytopenias. TRB amplification used around 0.25 ug of peripheral blood genomic DNA. Multiplex touch-down PCR amplified TRB using TRB-A and TRB-B pools in one tube. Each CDR3 protein gets one entry in TCRdb, which reprocessed the multiplex PCR reads and gives no DNA. In total, the table holds about 6,000 distinct CDR3 sequences. The sample taken for sequencing was peripheral blood. Receptors were obtained from a human donor with an autoimmune cytopenia or autoimmune hepatitis (not recorded which).

This chain links TRBV20-1 with TRBJ2-7. The length of the CDR3 is 12 residues. The V gene's germline CDR1 is DFQATT and CDR2 SNEGSKA (reference sequence). The CDR3 spells CSAPYSTYEQYF.

The rearrangement uses TRBV12-3 or TRBV12-4 and TRBJ1-5. The CDR3 spans 16 residues. CDR3 protein: CASSETVRGSNQPQHF.

Frequency places this clonotype as medium-sized. The chain has TRBV27 and TRBJ1-2; the D call from TCRdb, TRBD1, cannot be confirmed without DNA. CDR3 length equals 15 residues. Germline CDR1 is MNHEY and CDR2 is SMNVEV (reference sequence). The CDR3 region is CASSPGQGGWDGYTF.

In terms of frequency, this clonotype is medium-sized. The CDR3: CASSEGQGGANVLTF. The chain has TRBV6-5 and TRBJ2-6; the D call of TRBD1 rests on TCRdb alone, since no DNA is present to check it. The V gene's germline CDR1 is MNHEY and CDR2 SVGAGI. The CDR3 runs 15 residues.

This chain connects TRBV11-3 to TRBJ1-4. The CDR3 is 14 residues long. Germline V gives CDR1 SGHNT, CDR2 YENEEA. CDR3 residues: CASSFLRPGEKLFF.

The V and J genes are TRBV6-2 or TRBV6-3 and TRBJ2-3; lacking DNA, the TRBD2 call made by TCRdb goes unchecked. Germline assignment: CDR1 MNHEY and CDR2 SVGEGT. The CDR3 length is 15 residues. CDR3 amino acids: CASSLVAGGADTQYF.

This clonotype shows up as medium-sized (0.01 to 0.1%) by frequency. The V call is TRBV6-5, the J call TRBJ2-1; TCRdb selects TRBD1, and the lack of DNA leaves this call unchecked. The CDR3 runs to 17 residues. Germline V lookup: CDR1 MNHEY, CDR2 SVGAGI. The CDR3 is CASSYSAGRGIYNEQFF.

This clonotype shows up as medium-sized by frequency. J is TRBJ1-1 and V is TRBV29-1. In germline, CDR1 is SQVTM, CDR2 ANQGSEA. The length of the CDR3 is 13 residues. The CDR3 sequence is CSVEEGGNTEAFF.

The V gene is TRBV5-1, the J gene TRBJ1-3; the TRBD1 assignment by TCRdb is unverifiable without DNA. Germline V lookup: CDR1 SGHRS, CDR2 YFSETQ. The CDR3 has 14 amino acids. The CDR3 here is CASSLTGLQNTIYF. Drawing the rest from reference TRBV5-1 and TRBJ1-3, the complete variable domain is KAGVTQTPRYLIKTRGQQVTLSCSPISGHRSVSWYQQTPGQGLQFLFEYFSETQRNKGNFPGRFSGRQFSNSRSEMNVSTLELGDSALYLCASSLTGLQNTIYFGEGSWLTVV.

This clonotype is classed as medium-sized by frequency. The chain is built from TRBV7-9 and TRBJ2-3; TCRdb proposes TRBD2, but this gene call is untestable without DNA. This CDR3 region has 15 residues. Germline V gene lookup returns CDR1 SEHNR and CDR2 FQNEAQ (reference sequence). The CDR3 here is CASSLLAGGTDTQYF.

Judged by frequency, this clonotype is medium-sized. The rearrangement joins TRBV6-2 or TRBV6-3 to TRBJ2-4; absent DNA, TCRdb's TRBD1 call cannot be checked. Germline CDR1 is MNHEY and CDR2 is SVGEGT. The CDR3 length is 15 residues. The CDR3: CASSAAGQAKNIQYF.

The chain couples TRBV5-1 to TRBJ1-1. This CDR3 is built from 13 residues. Germline values: CDR1 SGHRS, CDR2 YFSETQ. The CDR3 loop reads CASSGRRNTEAFF.

The rearrangement links TRBV18 to TRBJ1-5; the D gene TCRdb calls, TRBD1, cannot be checked with no DNA. The V gene's germline CDR1 is KGHSH and CDR2 LQKENI. This CDR3 has 15 residues. CDR3 sequence: CASTADRDRNQPQHF.

Measured by frequency, this clonotype is medium-sized. The genes are TRBV19 and TRBJ1-5. Germline V gene data show CDR1 as LNHDA and CDR2 as SQIVND (reference sequence). The CDR3 length is 14 residues. The CDR3 spells CASSGGEGNQPQHF.

This sequence joins TRBV19 and TRBJ2-1; TCRdb indicates TRBD1, and absent DNA this call remains unverified. Germline CDR1 LNHDA, CDR2 SQIVND (reference sequence). CDR3 length: 16 amino acids. CDR3 sequence: CASSIDITGRGGEQFF. Full variable domain (rest looked up from reference TRBV19 and TRBJ2-1): DGGITQSPKYLFRKEGQNVTLSCEQNLNHDAMYWYRQDPGQGLRLIYYSQIVNDFQKGDIAEGYSVSREKKESFPLTVTSAQKNPTAFYLCASSIDITGRGGEQFFGPGTRLTVL.

This clonotype is medium-sized by frequency. CDR3 in amino acids: CSVEGGRDRVEETQYF. The chain combines TRBV29-1 with TRBJ2-5; the TRBD1 assignment by TCRdb is unverifiable without DNA. The CDR3 runs 16 residues. The germline CDR1 and CDR2 sequences are SQVTM and ANQGSEA. The whole variable domain, filled in from reference TRBV29-1 and TRBJ2-5, reads SAVISQKPSRDICQRGTSLTIQCQVDSQVTMMFWYRQQPGQSLTLIATANQGSEATYESGFVIDKFPISRPNLTFSTLTVSNMSPEDSSIYLCSVEGGRDRVEETQYFGPGTRLLVL.

This clonotype registers medium-sized by frequency. V and J are TRBV29-1 and TRBJ1-1; TCRdb's D call of TRBD1 is untestable without DNA. CDR3 length: 12 residues. From germline, CDR1 is SQVTM and CDR2 ANQGSEA. CDR3 sequence reads: CSVGQLNTEAFF. Based on the CDR3 plus reference TRBV29-1 and TRBJ1-1, the full variable domain is SAVISQKPSRDICQRGTSLTIQCQVDSQVTMMFWYRQQPGQSLTLIATANQGSEATYESGFVIDKFPISRPNLTFSTLTVSNMSPEDSSIYLCSVGQLNTEAFFGQGTRLTVV.

The chain uses TRBV30 and TRBJ2-7; TCRdb calls TRBD1, which cannot be checked without DNA. Germline V lookup: CDR1 GTSNPN, CDR2 SVGIG (reference sequence). The CDR3 totals 13 residues. The CDR3 loop reads CAWSRGGGFEQYF.

The chain uses TRBV6-6 and TRBJ2-3. The V gene's germline CDR1 is MNHNY and CDR2 SVGAGI (reference sequence). This CDR3 region has 14 residues. CDR3 amino acids: CASSYSHSTDTQYF.

This chain links TRBV6-1 with TRBJ2-3. Germline V CDR1 and CDR2: MNHNS, SASEGT. CDR3 size: 14 residues. The CDR3: CASSEAGFTDTQYF.

Its frequency marks this clonotype as medium-sized. This rearrangement joins TRBV19 to TRBJ2-1; TCRdb names TRBD1, which stays unverified in the absence of DNA. This CDR3 has 16 amino acids. In germline, CDR1 is LNHDA, CDR2 SQIVND (reference sequence). CDR3 protein: CASSIKAGRPYNEQFF.

This clonotype counts as medium-sized by frequency. V is TRBV6-5 and J is TRBJ2-1; the D gene TCRdb calls, TRBD2, cannot be checked with no DNA. In germline, CDR1 is MNHEY, CDR2 SVGAGI. The CDR3 contains 17 residues. The CDR3: CASSDGRGTSGGNEQFF.

This clonotype shows up as medium-sized by frequency. The V call is TRBV11-3, the J call TRBJ2-5; TCRdb returns TRBD2, unconfirmable since there is no DNA. The CDR3 has 12 amino acids. Germline V gene sequence: CDR1 SGHNT, CDR2 YENEEA. This chain's CDR3 is CASRLGGETQYF.

The V gene is TRBV10-3, the J gene TRBJ2-6. Germline V CDR1 and CDR2: ENHRY, SYGVKD. The CDR3 is 17 residues long. CDR3: CAISDQTSSSGANVLTF.

The V gene is TRBV4-2, the J gene TRBJ2-7. Germline V gene lookup returns CDR1 LGHNA and CDR2 YNFKEQ. This CDR3 comprises 13 residues. The CDR3 loop is CASSQDRQDEQYF.

J is TRBJ1-2 and V is TRBV19. This CDR3 comprises 14 residues. Per the germline V gene, CDR1 is LNHDA and CDR2 is SQIVND (reference sequence). CDR3 loop: CASSLFRQTGGYTF.

The rearrangement joins TRBV5-1 to TRBJ1-4; TCRdb names TRBD1, which stays unverified in the absence of DNA. This CDR3 is built from 15 residues. Germline lookup yields CDR1 SGHRS and CDR2 YFSETQ. The CDR3 loop reads CASSLEGVTNEKLFF.